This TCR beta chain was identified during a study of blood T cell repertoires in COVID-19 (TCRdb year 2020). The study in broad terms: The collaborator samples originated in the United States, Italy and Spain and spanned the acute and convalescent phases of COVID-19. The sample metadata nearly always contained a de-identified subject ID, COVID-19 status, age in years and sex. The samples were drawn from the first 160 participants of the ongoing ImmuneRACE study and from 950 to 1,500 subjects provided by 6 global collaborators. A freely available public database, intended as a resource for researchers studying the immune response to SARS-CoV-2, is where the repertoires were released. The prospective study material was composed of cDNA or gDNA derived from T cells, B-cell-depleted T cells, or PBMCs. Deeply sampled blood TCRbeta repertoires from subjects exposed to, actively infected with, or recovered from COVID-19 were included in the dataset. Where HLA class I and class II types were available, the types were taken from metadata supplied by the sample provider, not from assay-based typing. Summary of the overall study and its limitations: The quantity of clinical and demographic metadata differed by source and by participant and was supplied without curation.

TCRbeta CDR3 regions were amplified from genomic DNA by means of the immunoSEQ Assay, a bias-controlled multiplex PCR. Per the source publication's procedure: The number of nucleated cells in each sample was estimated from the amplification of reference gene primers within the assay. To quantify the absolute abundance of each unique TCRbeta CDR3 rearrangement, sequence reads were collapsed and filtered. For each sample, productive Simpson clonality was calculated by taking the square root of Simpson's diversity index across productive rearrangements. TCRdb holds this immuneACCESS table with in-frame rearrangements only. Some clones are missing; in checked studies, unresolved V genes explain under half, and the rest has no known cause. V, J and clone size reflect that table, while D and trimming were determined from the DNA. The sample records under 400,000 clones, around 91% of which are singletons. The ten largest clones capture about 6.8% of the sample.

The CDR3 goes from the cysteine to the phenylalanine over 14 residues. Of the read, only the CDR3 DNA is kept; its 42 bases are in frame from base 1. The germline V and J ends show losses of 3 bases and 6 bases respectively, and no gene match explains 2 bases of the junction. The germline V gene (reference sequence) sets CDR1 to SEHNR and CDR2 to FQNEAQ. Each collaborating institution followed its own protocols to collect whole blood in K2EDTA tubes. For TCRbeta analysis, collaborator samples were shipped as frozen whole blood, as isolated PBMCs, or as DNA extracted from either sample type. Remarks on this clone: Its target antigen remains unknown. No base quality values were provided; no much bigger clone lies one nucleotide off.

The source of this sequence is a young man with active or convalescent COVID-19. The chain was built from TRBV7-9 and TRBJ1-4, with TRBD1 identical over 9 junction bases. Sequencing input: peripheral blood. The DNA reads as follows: TGTGCCAGCAGCTTGACAGGGGGGGATGAAAAACTGTTTTTT. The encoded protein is CASSLTGGDEKLFF.